Below, one TCR beta chain is given with its context. The sample comes from a study of PD-L1 blockade in urothelial cancer. Time point in this sample: peripheral blood 6 weeks after treatment start. The data were produced by immunoSEQ multiplex PCR, yet TCRdb's version contains in-frame clones alone and is incomplete. The sample yields roughly 45,000 clones, roughly 78% seen once. The CDR3 runs 14 residues. V was clipped by 0 bases and J by 4 bases, with 7 bases between them. Germline values: CDR1 MNHEY, CDR2 SMNVEV (reference sequence). This chain joins TRBV27 and TRBJ1-5, with D unclear. The specimen comprised PBMCs, sampled around atezolizumab (anti-PD-L1) treatment. This sequence was found in a man aged 55 to 69 with urothelial cancer. CDR3 sequence (DNA): TGTGCCAGCAGTTTATCGACCGGGAATCAGCCCCAGCATTTT. Amino acid sequence: CASSLSTGNQPQHF.